This T cell receptor (beta chain) comes out of a study of blood T cells in healthy people across ages. PCR was performed a second time for about 7 to 12 cycles using a sample-barcoded 5' primer and a J-beta primer mix. TCRdb reanalysed the 5' RACE reads using MiXCR and keeps one entry per CDR3 protein. The sample lists approximately 2,000,000 distinct CDR3 sequences; roughly two fifths were seen once. This clonotype was seen more than once but under ten times. This CDR3 comprises 15 residues. V dropped 6 bases and J dropped 0 bases, with 9 bases sitting between them. The germline V gene encodes CDR1 MRHNA and CDR2 SNTAGT.

The sequenced sample consisted of blood. This rearrangement joins TRBV6-4 to TRBJ2-6; D remains ambiguous. The TCR was taken from a human donor in good health. CDR3 residues: CASRGTSSGANVLTF. The CDR3 coding sequence is TGTGCCAGCAGAGGCACCAGCTCTGGGGCCAACGTCCTGACTTTC.